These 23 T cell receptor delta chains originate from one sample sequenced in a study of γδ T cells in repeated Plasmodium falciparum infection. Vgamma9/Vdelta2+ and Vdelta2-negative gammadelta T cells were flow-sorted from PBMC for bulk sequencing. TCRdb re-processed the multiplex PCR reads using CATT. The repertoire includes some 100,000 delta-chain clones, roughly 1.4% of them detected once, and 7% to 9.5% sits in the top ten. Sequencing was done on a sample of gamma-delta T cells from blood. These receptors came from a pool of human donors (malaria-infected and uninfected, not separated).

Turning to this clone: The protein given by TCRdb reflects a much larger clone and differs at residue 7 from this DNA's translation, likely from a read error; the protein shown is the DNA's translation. The CDR3 DNA reads as TGTGCTCTTGGGGACCCCCTCCCTTACTGGGGGACCGCGTCTGGCCCGTACACCGATAAACTCATCTTT. Translated: CALGDPLPYWGTASGPYTDKLIF. The J gene is TRDJ1, the V gene TRDV1; 9 bases match TRDD3. The J gene is not listed in TCRdb, so it was assigned here from a DNA match to germline. The CDR3 covers 23 residues. The germline V gene encodes CDR1 TSWWSYY and CDR2 QGS. Trimming at V came to 3 bases and at J to 0 bases, leaving 26 bases not matched to a gene.

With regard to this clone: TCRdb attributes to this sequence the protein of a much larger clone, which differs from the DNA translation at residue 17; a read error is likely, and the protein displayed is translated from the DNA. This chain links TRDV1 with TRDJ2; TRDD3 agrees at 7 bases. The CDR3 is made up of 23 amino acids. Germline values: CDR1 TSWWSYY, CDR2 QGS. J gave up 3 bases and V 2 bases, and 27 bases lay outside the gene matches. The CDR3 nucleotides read TGTGCTCTTGGGGAAAGGTACTTAGGTTTTCGCCTTCGGATACGATCCGTGACAGCACAACTCTTCTTT. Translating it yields CALGERYLGFRLRIRSVTAQLFF.

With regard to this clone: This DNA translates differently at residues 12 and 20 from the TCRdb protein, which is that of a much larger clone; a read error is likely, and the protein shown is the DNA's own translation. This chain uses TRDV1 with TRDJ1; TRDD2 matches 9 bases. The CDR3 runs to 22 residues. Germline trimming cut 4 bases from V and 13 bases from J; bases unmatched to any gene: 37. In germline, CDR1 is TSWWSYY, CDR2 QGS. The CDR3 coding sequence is TGTGCTCTTGGGGTCCCTGGTGGGGCCTTCCTACAGAACATCTGGGGTCCTTTAGGGCCCATCTTT. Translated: CALGVPGGAFLQNIWGPLGPIF.

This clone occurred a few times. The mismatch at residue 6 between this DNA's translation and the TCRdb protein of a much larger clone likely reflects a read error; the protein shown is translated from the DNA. In nucleotides, the CDR3 is TGTGCTCTTGAGCGATCTGGGGGCCCTGATAAACTCATCTTT. It codes for CALERSGGPDKLIF. This chain uses TRDV1 with TRDJ1; 7 positions agree with TRDD3. The CDR3 runs to 14 residues. CDR1 TSWWSYY and CDR2 QGS come from the germline V gene. The V gene end was trimmed by 7 bases and the J gene end by 5 bases; junction bases not matched to a gene: 10.

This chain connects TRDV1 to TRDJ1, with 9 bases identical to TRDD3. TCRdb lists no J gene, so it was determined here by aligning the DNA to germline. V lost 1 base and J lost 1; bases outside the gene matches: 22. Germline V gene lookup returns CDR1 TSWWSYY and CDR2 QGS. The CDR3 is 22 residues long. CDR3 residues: CALGEPSFLWGMPAGVTDKLIF. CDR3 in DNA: TGTGCTCTTGGGGAACCTTCCTTCCTCTGGGGGATGCCAGCGGGAGTCACCGATAAACTCATCTTT.

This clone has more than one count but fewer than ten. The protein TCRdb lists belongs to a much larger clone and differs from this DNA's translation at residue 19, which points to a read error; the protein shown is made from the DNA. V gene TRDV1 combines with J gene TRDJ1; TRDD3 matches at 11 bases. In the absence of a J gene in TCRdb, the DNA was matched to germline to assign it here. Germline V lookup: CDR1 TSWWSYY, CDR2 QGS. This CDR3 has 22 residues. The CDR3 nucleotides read TGTGCTCTTGGGGAGCCCGAAGCCTCGTACTGGGGGATAAAAGGGTACACCGATGAACTCATCTTT. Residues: CALGEPEASYWGIKGYTDELIF.

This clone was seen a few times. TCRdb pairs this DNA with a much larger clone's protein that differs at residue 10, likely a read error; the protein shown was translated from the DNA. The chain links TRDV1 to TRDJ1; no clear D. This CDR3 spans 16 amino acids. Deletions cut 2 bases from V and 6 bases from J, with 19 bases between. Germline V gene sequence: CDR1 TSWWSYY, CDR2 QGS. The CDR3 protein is CALGEKSTACPYKLIF. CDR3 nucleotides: TGTGCTCTTGGGGAAAAAAGCACAGCGTGTCCCTATAAACTCATCTTT.

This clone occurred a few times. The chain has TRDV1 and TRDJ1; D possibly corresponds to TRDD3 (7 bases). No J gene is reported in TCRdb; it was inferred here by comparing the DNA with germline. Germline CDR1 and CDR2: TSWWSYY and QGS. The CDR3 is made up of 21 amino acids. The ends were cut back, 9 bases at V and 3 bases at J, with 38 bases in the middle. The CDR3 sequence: CALGPAFHDWRIRWKSDKLIF. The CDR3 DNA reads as TGTGCTCTCGGACCCGCCTTCCACGATTGGAGGATACGATGGAAGTCCGATAAACTCATCTTT.

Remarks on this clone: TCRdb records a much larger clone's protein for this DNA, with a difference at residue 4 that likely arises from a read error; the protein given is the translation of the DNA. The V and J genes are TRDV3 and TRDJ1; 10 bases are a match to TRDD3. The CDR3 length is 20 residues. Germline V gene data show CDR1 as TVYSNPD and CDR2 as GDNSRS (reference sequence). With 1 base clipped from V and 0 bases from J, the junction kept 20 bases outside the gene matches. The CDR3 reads CAFNGPRYWGISKYTDKLIF. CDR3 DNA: TGTGCCTTTAATGGTCCCCGGTACTGGGGGATTTCAAAGTACACCGATAAACTCATCTTT.

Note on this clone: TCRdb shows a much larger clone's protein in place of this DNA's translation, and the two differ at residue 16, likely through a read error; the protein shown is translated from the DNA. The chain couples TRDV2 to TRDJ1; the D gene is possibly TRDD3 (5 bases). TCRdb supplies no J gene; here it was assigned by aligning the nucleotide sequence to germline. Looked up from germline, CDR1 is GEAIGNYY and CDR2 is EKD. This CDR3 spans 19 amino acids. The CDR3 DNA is TGTGCCTGTGACCGCCTCGGGGCAACACGCGATACAAACACCGATGAACTCATCTTT. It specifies CACDRLGATRDTNTDELIF.

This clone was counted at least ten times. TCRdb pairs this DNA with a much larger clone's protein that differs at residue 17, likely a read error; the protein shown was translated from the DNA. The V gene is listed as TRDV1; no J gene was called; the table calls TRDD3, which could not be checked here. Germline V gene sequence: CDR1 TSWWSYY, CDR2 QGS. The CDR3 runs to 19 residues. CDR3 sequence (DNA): TGTGCTCTTGGGGAAGTTCCCATTCGACTCCCTATTCACACCGATAAACCCATCTTT. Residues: CALGEVPIRLPIHTDKPIF.

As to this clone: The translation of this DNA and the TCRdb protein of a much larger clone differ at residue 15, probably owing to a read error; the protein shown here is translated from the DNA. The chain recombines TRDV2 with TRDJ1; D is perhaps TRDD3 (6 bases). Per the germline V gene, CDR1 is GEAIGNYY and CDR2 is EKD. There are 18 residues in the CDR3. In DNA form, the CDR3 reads TGTGCCTGTGACACCGTAAGTCAAGGGGGAAAGTACACCGATGAACTCATCTTT. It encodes CACDTVSQGGKYTDELIF.

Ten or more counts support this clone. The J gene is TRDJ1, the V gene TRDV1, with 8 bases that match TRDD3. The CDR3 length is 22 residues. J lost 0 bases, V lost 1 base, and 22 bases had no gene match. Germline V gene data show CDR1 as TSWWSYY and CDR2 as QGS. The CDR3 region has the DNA TGTGCTCTTGGGGAACGCTTGAGGAGCTGGGGGACCGGCGGCCGAAACACCGATAAACTCATCTTT. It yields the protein CALGERLRSWGTGGRNTDKLIF.

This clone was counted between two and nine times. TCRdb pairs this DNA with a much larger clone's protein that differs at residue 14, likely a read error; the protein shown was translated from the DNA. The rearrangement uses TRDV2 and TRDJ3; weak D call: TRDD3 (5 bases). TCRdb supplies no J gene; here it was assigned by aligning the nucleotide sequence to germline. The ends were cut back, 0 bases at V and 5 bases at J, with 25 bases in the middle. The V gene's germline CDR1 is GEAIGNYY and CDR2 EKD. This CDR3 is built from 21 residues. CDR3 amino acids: CACDTFHLTGGFARDTRQMFF. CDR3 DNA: TGTGCCTGTGACACCTTCCATCTGACTGGTGGGTTCGCCCGGGACACCCGACAGATGTTTTTC.

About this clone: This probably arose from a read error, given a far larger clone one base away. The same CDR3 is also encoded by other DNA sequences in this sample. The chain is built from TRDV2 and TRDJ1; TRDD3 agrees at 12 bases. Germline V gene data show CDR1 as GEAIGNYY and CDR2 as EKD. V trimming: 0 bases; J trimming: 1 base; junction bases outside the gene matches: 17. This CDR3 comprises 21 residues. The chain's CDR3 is CACDTGHPPGLGDTSTDKLIF. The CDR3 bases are TGTGCCTGTGACACCGGTCATCCTCCCGGACTGGGGGATACCAGCACCGATAAACTCATCTTT.

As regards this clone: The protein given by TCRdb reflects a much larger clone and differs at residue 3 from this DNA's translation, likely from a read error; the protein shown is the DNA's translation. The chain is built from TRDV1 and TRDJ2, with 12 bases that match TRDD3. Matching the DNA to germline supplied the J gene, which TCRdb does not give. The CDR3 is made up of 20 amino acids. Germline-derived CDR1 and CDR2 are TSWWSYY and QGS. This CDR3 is CAFGERTLSWGIRMTAQLFF. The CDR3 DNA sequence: TGTGCTTTTGGGGAACGGACCCTAAGCTGGGGGATACGTATGACAGCACAACTCTTCTTT.

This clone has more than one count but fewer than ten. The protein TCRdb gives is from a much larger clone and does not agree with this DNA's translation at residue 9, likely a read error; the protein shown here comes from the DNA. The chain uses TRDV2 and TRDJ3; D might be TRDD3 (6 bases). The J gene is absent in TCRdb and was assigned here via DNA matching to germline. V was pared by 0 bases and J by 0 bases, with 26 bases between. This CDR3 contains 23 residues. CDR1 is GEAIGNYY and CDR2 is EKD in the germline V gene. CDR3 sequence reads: CACDTVILEDTTDHSWDTRQMFF. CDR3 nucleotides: TGTGCCTGTGACACCGTCATACTGGAGGATACAACAGATCACTCCTGGGACACCCGACAGATGTTTTTC.

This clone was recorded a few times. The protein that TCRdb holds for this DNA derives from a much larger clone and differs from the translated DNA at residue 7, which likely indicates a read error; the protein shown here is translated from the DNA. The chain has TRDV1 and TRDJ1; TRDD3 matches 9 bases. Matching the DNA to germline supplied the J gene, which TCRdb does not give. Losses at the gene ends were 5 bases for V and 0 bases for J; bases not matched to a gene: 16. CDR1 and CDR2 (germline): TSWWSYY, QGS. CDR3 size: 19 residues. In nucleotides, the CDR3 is TGTGCTCTTGGGAACGTACCGGGGGATACAGAGGGGTACACCGATAAACTCATCTTT. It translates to CALGNVPGDTEGYTDKLIF.

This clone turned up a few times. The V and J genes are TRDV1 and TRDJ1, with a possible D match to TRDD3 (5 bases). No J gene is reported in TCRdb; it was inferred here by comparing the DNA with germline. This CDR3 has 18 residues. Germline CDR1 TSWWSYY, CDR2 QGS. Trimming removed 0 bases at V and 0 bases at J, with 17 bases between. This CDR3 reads CALGELGGQLGDTDKLIF. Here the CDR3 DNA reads TGTGCTCTTGGGGAACTCGGGGGTCAGTTAGGGGACACCGATAAACTCATCTTT.

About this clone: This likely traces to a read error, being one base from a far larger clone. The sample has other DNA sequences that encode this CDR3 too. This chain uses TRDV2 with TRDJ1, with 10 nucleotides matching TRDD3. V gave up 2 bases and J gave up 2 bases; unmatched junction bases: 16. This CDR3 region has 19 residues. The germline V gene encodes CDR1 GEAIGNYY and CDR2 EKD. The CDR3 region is CACDRSPLHWGMRTDKLIF. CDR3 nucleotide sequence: TGTGCCTGTGACAGGTCCCCATTACACTGGGGGATGCGAACCGATAAACTCATCTTT.

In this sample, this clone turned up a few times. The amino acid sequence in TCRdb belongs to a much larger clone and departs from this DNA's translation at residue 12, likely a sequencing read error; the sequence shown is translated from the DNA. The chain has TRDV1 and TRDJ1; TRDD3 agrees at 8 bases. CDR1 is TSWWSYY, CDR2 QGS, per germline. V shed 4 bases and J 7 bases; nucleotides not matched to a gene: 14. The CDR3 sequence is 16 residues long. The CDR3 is CALGAKPIVLGAKLIF. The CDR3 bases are TGTGCTCTTGGGGCCAAACCCATCGTACTGGGGGCTAAACTCATCTTT.

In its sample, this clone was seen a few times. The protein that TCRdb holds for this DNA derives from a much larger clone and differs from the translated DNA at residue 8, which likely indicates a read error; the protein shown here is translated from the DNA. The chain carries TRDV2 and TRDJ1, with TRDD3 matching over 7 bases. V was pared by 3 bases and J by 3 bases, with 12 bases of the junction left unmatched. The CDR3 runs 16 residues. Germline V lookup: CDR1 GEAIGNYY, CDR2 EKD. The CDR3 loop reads CACDPLGILGSDKLIF. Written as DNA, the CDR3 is TGTGCCTGTGACCCCCTGGGTATACTGGGGTCCGATAAACTCATCTTT.

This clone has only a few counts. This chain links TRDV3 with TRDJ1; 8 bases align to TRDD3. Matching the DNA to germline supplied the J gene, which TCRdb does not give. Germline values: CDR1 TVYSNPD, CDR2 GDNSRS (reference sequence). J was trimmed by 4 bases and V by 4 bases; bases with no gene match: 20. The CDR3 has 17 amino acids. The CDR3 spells CASLPGDSPDLLDKLIF. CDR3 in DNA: TGTGCCTCCTTACCGGGGGATAGCCCCGACCTTCTCGATAAACTCATCTTT. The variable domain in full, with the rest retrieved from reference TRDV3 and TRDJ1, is CDKVTQSSPDQTVASGSEVVLLCTYDTVYSNPDLFWYRIRPDYSFQFVFYGDNSRSEGADFTQGRFSVKHILTQKAFHLVISPVRTEDSATYYCASLPGDSPDLLDKLIFGKGTRVTVEP.